This T cell receptor beta chain is from a study of blood T cell repertoires in COVID-19. Looking at the study overall: Nucleic acid was either cDNA or gDNA, and it came from T cells, B-cell-depleted T cells, or PBMCs.

The assay was immunoSEQ multiplex PCR, and TCRdb's table has in-frame clones only and misses some. The profile shows 120,000 or so clones, approximately 68% of them singletons. This clone occurred many times. The specimen sequenced was peripheral blood. The clonotype originates from a woman aged 70-85 years with acute or convalescent COVID-19.

This chain's CDR3 is CASSFWGGGDTQYF. The DNA for the CDR3 is TGCGCCAGCAGCTTTTGGGGGGGAGGCGATACGCAGTATTTT. This chain connects TRBV5-1 to TRBJ2-3, with 7 bases fitting TRBD2. This CDR3 has 14 residues. The V gene's germline CDR1 is SGHRS and CDR2 YFSETQ. V gave up 2 bases and J gave up 6 bases; unmatched junction bases: 6.